Included here is one T cell receptor beta chain sequence, with context. The antigen this receptor binds is unknown. No much larger clone is present one base from it, and per-base qualities are unavailable. Reading the germline V gene gives CDR1 ENHRY and CDR2 SYGVKD. The CDR3 goes from the cysteine to the phenylalanine over 18 residues. Only the CDR3 part of the read is kept: 54 bases, read in frame from the first base. The germline V and J ends show losses of 2 bases and 3 bases respectively, and no gene match explains 12 bases of the junction. The data originate from a study of healthy donors' naive CD4 and CD8 T cells (dated by TCRdb to about 2015). General notes on the study: Donors were selected to cover three age groups (20-25, 40-50 and 60-70 years, about six each), with a mean age of approximately 43, and half of the donors were female. The TCR alpha libraries followed the same workflow as the beta chain, except for a newly designed primer set that covered all functional IMGT alpha gene variants. The study sequenced rearranged TCR alpha and beta chains from naive CD4+ and CD8+ T cells to test how TCR variation relates to lineage commitment. Donors were HLA-typed by sequencing at HLA-A, -B, -C, -DRB1, -DQB1 and -DPB1 using the SBTexcellerator protocol, an ABI3130xl analyzer and SBTengine software. Peripheral blood mononuclear cells were obtained from roughly 19 unrelated, healthy individuals. What the authors observed across the whole study: Because the alpha and beta chains were sequenced in bulk, pairing them was not possible, and so effects of the combined chains went unevaluated. The study did not directly address whether homeostatic proliferation of naive T cells might have biased the repertoire. Naive CD4+ and CD8+ cells reportedly showed biased usage of most V and J gene segments, and this bias was consistent across donors and independent of HLA genotype. V genes, J genes and CDR3 charge together appeared to explain around an eighth of CD4/CD8 propensity variance, in a largely additive manner. In both chains, CD4+ lineage was linked to a positively charged CDR3, whereas CD8+ lineage was linked to a negatively charged CDR3.

Cells with a CD4+CD8-CD45RO-CD45RA+ profile were isolated by FACS and defined as naive CD4+ T cells, and those with a CD8+CD4-CD45RA+CD27bright profile were defined as naive CD8+ T cells. The antibodies used for sorting targeted CD4 (RPA-T4), CD8 (SK1), CD27 (O323), CD45RA (HI100) and CD45RO (UCHL1). Sequencing used a 454 GS FLX Titanium. A previously published linear amplification protocol was used to construct TCR libraries from 500 ng of total RNA. The sequencing itself ran on the Roche/454 Genome Sequencer using Titanium chemistry. Regarding the original processing steps: About 78,000 rearranged TCR alpha transcripts were sequenced from roughly 5 of the healthy donors. Unique TCR clonotypes were defined by the CDR3 junction under IMGT nomenclature, and duplicate transcripts were removed. CD4 versus CD8 status was modeled on V and J genes by logistic regression in R 2.13.0, with adjustment for donor effects and Bonferroni correction for multiple testing. TCRdb applied fastp at Q25 and MiXCR to the public reads, then kept only in-frame beta chains. Entries are consolidated by CDR3 protein sequence, retaining the most common genes and DNA. The V and J calls here are based on TCRdb, not the publication. For this sample the table gives 200,000 or so distinct CDR3 sequences, of which about 74% were detected only once. 2% to 2.5% of the sample lies in the top ten.

The V and J segments used are TRBV10-3 and TRBJ1-1; 10 bases in the middle match TRBD1. This clonotype was obtained from a pool of human donors in good health; the sample pools cells from several healthy donors. Material: naive CD4+ and CD8+ T cells sorted from blood, pooled from several donors. The sample's cell subset or site label is to be understood as: FACS-sorted naive CD4+ (CD45RO-CD45RA+) and naive CD8+ (CD45RA+CD27bright) T cells. The CDR3 region reads CAISEGGDRGGRDTEAFF. The nucleotide sequence reads as follows: TGTGCCATCAGTGAGGGAGGGGACAGGGGTGGCCGGGACACTGAAGCTTTCTTT.